This T cell receptor beta chain was observed in a study of control samples from healthy donors and cancer patients. The ends were cut back, 4 bases at V and 4 bases at J, with 12 bases in the middle. Germline CDR1 reads SGHKS; CDR2 reads YYEKEE (reference sequence). The CDR3 runs 13 residues. Produced via immunoSEQ multiplex PCR; TCRdb's table is partial and in-frame only. The data hold approximately 70,000 clones, with less than 95% observed a single time. The clonotype comes from a woman aged 50 to 65 with colorectal cancer. The chain employs TRBV5-5 and TRBJ2-7; maybe TRBD2 (6 bases). Material: PBMCs. CDR3 in DNA: TGTGCCAGCAGCCAGGGACTTATTTACGAGCAGTACTTC. Translated, it gives CASSQGLIYEQYF.